Presented here are 20 T cell receptor beta chains from one specimen sequenced in a study of T cells after yellow fever vaccination. In TCRdb, the 5' RACE reads were re-called with MiXCR into one record per CDR3 protein. The table records some 110,000 distinct CDR3 sequences, 8.4% of them present only once. The sequences come from CD8+ T cells sorted from PBMCs, collected 45 days after the yellow fever booster vaccination. The source of these receptors is a man aged 30 to 45 who received the YFV17D yellow fever vaccine.

The chain is built from TRBV7-2 and TRBJ2-7; the D gene is possibly TRBD2 (6 bases). The CDR3 has 15 residues. Trimming pared 1 base from V and 5 bases from J, leaving 15 bases between. CDR1 is SGHTA and CDR2 is FQGNSA in the germline V gene. The CDR3 loop is CASSLVAEAFNEQYF. CDR3 nucleotide sequence: TGTGCCAGCAGCTTAGTAGCGGAGGCCTTTAACGAGCAGTACTTC.

Many counts were recorded for this clonotype. The V call is TRBV6-1, the J call TRBJ2-1; possibly TRBD1 for D (6 bases). V was trimmed by 6 bases and J by 2 bases, leaving 14 bases between them. Germline CDR1 MNHNS, CDR2 SASEGT. This CDR3 has 15 residues. The CDR3 protein is CASSPSGHPYNEQFF. For the CDR3, the DNA is TGTGCCAGCAGCCCATCGGGACACCCCTACAATGAGCAGTTCTTC.

This clonotype occurred many times. The chain joins TRBV7-3 to TRBJ2-1; TRBD2 matches at 12 bases. Unmatched junction bases numbered 4, after V lost 5 bases and J lost 5 bases. There are 15 residues in the CDR3. Per the germline V gene, CDR1 is SGHTA and CDR2 is FQGTGA. The CDR3 region has the DNA TGTGCCAGCAGCCTCCTAGCGGGGGGGGACAATGAGCAGTTCTTC. Translated: CASSLLAGGDNEQFF. The full variable domain, with the rest looked up from reference TRBV7-3 and TRBJ2-1, is GAGVSQTPSNKVTEKGKYVELRCDPISGHTALYWYRQSLGQGPEFLIYFQGTGAADDSGLPNDRFFAVRPEGSVSTLKIQRTERGDSAVYLCASSLLAGGDNEQFFGPGTRLTVL.

This clonotype was seen many times. The chain carries TRBV9 and TRBJ1-1; D unresolved. Germline lookup yields CDR1 SGDLS and CDR2 YYNGEE. The CDR3 totals 12 residues. Trimming removed 3 bases from V and 4 bases from J, with 7 bases in between. The CDR3 coding sequence is TGTGCCAGCAGCGATTCATCCACTGAAGCTTTCTTT. Translating it yields CASSDSSTEAFF.

This clonotype has at least ten counts. The J gene is TRBJ2-5, the V gene TRBV28; TRBD2 agrees at 12 bases. CDR3 length equals 16 residues. The J segment lost 5 bases and the V segment lost 2 bases, leaving 6 bases of the junction unmatched. Per germline, CDR1 MDHEN and CDR2 SYDVKM. CDR3 bases: TGTGCCAGCAGTTTAATCCTAGCGGGAGGGAGGGAGACCCAGTACTTC. This encodes CASSLILAGGRETQYF.

This chain connects TRBV20-1 to TRBJ2-7; the match to TRBD2 covers 10 bases. V dropped 5 bases and J dropped 4; count of bases not matched to a gene: 2. This CDR3 is built from 12 residues. Per the germline V gene, CDR1 is DFQATT and CDR2 is SNEGSKA (reference sequence). The CDR3 DNA follows: TGCAGTGCTCCGGGACTAGCGTACGAGCAGTACTTC. This gives the protein CSAPGLAYEQYF.

This clonotype was seen ten or more times. The genes are TRBV15 and TRBJ2-2; 12 nucleotides match TRBD2. The CDR3 loop spans 19 amino acids. From germline, CDR1 is LNHNV and CDR2 YYDKDF (reference sequence). Unmatched junction bases numbered 8, after V lost 0 bases and J lost 3 bases. The CDR3 DNA reads as TGTGCCACCAGCAGAGATCCGCGACTAGCGGGAGTGGACACCGGGGAGCTGTTTTTT. This sequence encodes CATSRDPRLAGVDTGELFF.

This clonotype was seen at least ten times. The chain has TRBV6-2 or TRBV6-3 and TRBJ1-1, with D unclear. CDR3 length: 16 amino acids. V lost 4 bases and J 4 bases, leaving 19 bases between the germline ends. Germline V gives CDR1 MNHEY, CDR2 SVGEGT. CDR3 nucleotide sequence: TGTGCCAGCAGTTTGGAGTCGATACGGTGGGGCACTGAAGCTTTCTTT. This sequence encodes CASSLESIRWGTEAFF.

This clonotype was seen at least ten times. The chain uses TRBV2 and TRBJ1-1; D perhaps matches TRBD1 (6 bases). Deletions cut 4 bases from V and 1 base from J, with 10 bases between. Germline CDR1 SNHLY, CDR2 FYNNEI. This CDR3 comprises 14 residues. CDR3 nucleotides: TGTGCCAGCAGTGTGGAGGGACAGAACACTGAAGCTTTCTTT. Amino acids: CASSVEGQNTEAFF.

The chain is built from TRBV9 and TRBJ2-2, with 9 positions matching TRBD1. There are 16 residues in the CDR3. Per germline, CDR1 SGDLS and CDR2 YYNGEE. The V gene end was trimmed by 0 bases and the J gene end by 3 bases; junction bases not matched to a gene: 3. The CDR3 sequence is CASSVAGTGYTGELFF. The CDR3 DNA reads TGTGCCAGCAGCGTAGCCGGGACAGGGTACACCGGGGAGCTGTTTTTT.

At least ten counts were recorded for this clonotype. The chain employs TRBV20-1 and TRBJ2-7, with 9 bases that match TRBD1. With 1 base clipped from V and 7 bases from J, the junction kept 14 bases outside the gene matches. Germline V gene sequence: CDR1 DFQATT, CDR2 SNEGSKA (reference sequence). The CDR3 is 16 residues long. CDR3 DNA: TGCAGTGCTAGAGGGACAGGGGAGGCCCTTTGGGGTGAGCAGTACTTC. Translation: CSARGTGEALWGEQYF.

This clonotype turned up a few times. The chain employs TRBV14 and TRBJ2-3; D is possibly TRBD2 (6 bases). The CDR3 runs to 16 residues. V dropped 0 bases and J dropped 1 base, with 11 bases sitting between them. Germline CDR1 SGHDN, CDR2 FVKESK. The CDR3 here is CASSQDWGTRTDTQYF. The CDR3 DNA is TGTGCCAGCAGCCAAGATTGGGGGACTCGCACAGATACGCAGTATTTT.

This clonotype showed up many times. V and J are TRBV24-1 and TRBJ2-2; TRBD2 might be the D (7 bases). This CDR3 has 14 residues. The V end lost 6 bases, the J end lost 5 bases, and 12 bases lay between the germline ends. Per the germline V gene, CDR1 is KGHDR and CDR2 is SFDVKD. This chain's CDR3 is CATSPGGATGELFF. CDR3 nucleotides: TGTGCCACCAGTCCTGGGGGGGCGACCGGGGAGCTGTTTTTT.

The chain links TRBV7-9 to TRBJ2-7; 11 nucleotides line up with TRBD2. V lost 1 base to trimming and J lost 5 bases; unmatched junction nucleotides: 4. In germline, CDR1 is SEHNR, CDR2 FQNEAQ (reference sequence). This CDR3 contains 15 residues. The DNA of the CDR3 is TGTGCCAGCAGCTTAGGGCTAGCGGGAGGCCACGAGCAGTACTTC. Its translation: CASSLGLAGGHEQYF. The full variable domain, completed using reference TRBV7-9 and TRBJ2-7, is DTGVSQNPRHKITKRGQNVTFRCDPISEHNRLYWYRQTLGQGPEFLTYFQNEAQLEKSRLLSDRFSAERPKGSFSTLEIQRTEQGDSAMYLCASSLGLAGGHEQYFGPGTRLTVT.

The chain combines TRBV7-2 with TRBJ2-3; TRBD1 matches 8 bases. The germline V gene encodes CDR1 SGHTA and CDR2 FQGNSA. The J segment lost 2 bases and the V segment lost 5 bases, leaving 9 bases of the junction unmatched. The CDR3 loop spans 16 amino acids. CDR3 nucleotide sequence: TGTGCCAGCAGCCTTGGGACAGGCGGAATCACAGATACGCAGTATTTT. Amino acids: CASSLGTGGITDTQYF.

This clonotype turned up a few times. The rearrangement links TRBV5-6 to TRBJ1-5, with a weak D call TRBD1 (5 bases). This CDR3 contains 17 residues. V gave up 1 base and J gave up 2 bases, with 16 bases separating them. Germline V gives CDR1 SGHDT, CDR2 YYEEEE. CDR3: CASSLWGGTLGNQPQHF. CDR3 DNA: TGTGCCAGCAGCTTGTGGGGCGGGACTCTCGGCAATCAGCCCCAGCATTTT. The full variable domain, its missing parts supplied by reference TRBV5-6 and TRBJ1-5, is DAGVTQSPTHLIKTRGQQVTLRCSPKSGHDTVSWYQQALGQGPQFIFQYYEEEERQRGNFPDRFSGHQFPNYSSELNVNALLLGDSALYLCASSLWGGTLGNQPQHFGDGTRLSIL.

At least ten counts were recorded for this clonotype. The chain recombines TRBV20-1 with TRBJ2-5; 9 bases fit TRBD2. Trimming took 5 bases from V and 1 from J; bases not matched to a gene: 2. The germline V gene encodes CDR1 DFQATT and CDR2 SNEGSKA (reference sequence). This CDR3 is built from 13 residues. The CDR3 loop is CSAPTSGQETQYF. CDR3 bases: TGCAGTGCTCCGACTAGCGGCCAAGAGACCCAGTACTTC.

The chain links TRBV7-2 to TRBJ1-3, with no clear D. Germline V CDR1 and CDR2: SGHTA, FQGNSA. V lost 0 bases and J lost 0, with 6 bases in between. The CDR3 is made up of 15 amino acids. CDR3 coding DNA: TGTGCCAGCAGCTTAGCGGGAGACTCTGGAAACACCATATATTTT. This encodes CASSLAGDSGNTIYF.

Ten or more counts support this clonotype. The V and J genes are TRBV20-1 and TRBJ2-7; D is possibly TRBD2 (6 bases). The CDR3 sequence is 15 residues long. V dropped 0 bases and J dropped 2 bases, with 14 bases sitting between them. Germline CDR1 DFQATT, CDR2 SNEGSKA (reference sequence). CDR3 in amino acids: CSARDRAGSPYEQYF. In DNA form, the CDR3 reads TGCAGTGCTAGAGATAGGGCGGGATCCCCCTACGAGCAGTACTTC.

This clonotype occurred many times. The rearrangement joins TRBV5-6 to TRBJ2-7; D is undetermined. Trimming pared 3 bases from V and 1 base from J, leaving 5 bases between. CDR1 is SGHDT, CDR2 YYEEEE, per germline. The CDR3 contains 12 residues. CDR3 DNA: TGTGCCAGCAGCTATTATTCCTACGAGCAGTACTTC. This codes for CASSYYSYEQYF.